This T cell receptor beta chain is from a study of control samples from healthy donors and cancer patients. Repertoires were generated with immunoSEQ multiplex PCR, while TCRdb's copy carries only in-frame clones and drops some. The sample lists under 450,000 clones; 90% were seen once. The CDR3 totals 17 residues. CDR1 and CDR2 (germline): KGHDR, SFDVKD. The ends lost 4 bases at V and 6 bases at J; junction bases unmatched: 14. Sequenced: PBMCs. The rearrangement joins TRBV24-1 to TRBJ2-1; 7 bases are shared with TRBD1. The TCR originated in a man in his forties or fifties with head and neck cancer. CDR3 coding DNA: TGTGCCACCAGTGAAAGCCCAGGGGGATCGAGCGGCAATGAGCAGTTCTTC. Its translation is CATSESPGGSSGNEQFF.